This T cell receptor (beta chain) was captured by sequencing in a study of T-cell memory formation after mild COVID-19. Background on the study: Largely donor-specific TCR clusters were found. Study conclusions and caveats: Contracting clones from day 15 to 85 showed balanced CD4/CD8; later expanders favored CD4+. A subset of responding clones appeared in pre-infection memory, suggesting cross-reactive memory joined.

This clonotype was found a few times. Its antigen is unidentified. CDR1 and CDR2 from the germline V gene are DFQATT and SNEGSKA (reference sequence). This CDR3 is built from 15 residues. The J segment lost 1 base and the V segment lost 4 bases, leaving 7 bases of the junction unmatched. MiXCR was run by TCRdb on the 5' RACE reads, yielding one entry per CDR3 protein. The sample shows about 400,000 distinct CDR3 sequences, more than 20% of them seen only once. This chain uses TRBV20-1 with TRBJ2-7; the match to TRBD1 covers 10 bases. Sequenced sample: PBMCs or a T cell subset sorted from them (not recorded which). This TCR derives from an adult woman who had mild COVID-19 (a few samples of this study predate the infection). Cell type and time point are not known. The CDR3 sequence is CSANDRGRASYEQYF. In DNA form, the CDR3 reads TGCAGTGCTAACGACAGGGGGCGAGCTTCCTACGAGCAGTACTTC.